A selection of T cell receptor beta chains follows, all from one sample in a study of blood T cell repertoires in COVID-19. Here immunoSEQ multiplex PCR was the method, and the copy in TCRdb shows in-frame clones only, minus some. The sample lists approximately 120,000 clones, around 81% occurring once. Material: peripheral blood. Receptors were obtained from a man aged 25 to 45 with COVID-19, enrolled during active disease. The CDR3 runs from the conserved cysteine through the conserved F or W. D genes are given only for firm matches. The listing skips clone size in some rows; elsewhere it reads once, few, many or a size class.

j_call,d_call,clone_size,v_call,cdr3_aa,cdr3_nt
TRBJ1-1,TRBD1,-,TRBV9,CASSVVDRDTEAFF,TGTGCCAGCAGCGTAGTGGACAGGGACACTGAAGCTTTCTTT
TRBJ1-1,-,-,TRBV7-9,CASSSPRGQNTEAFF,TGTGCCAGCAGCTCCCCTCGGGGTCAGAACACTGAAGCTTTCTTT
TRBJ2-1,TRBD1,once,TRBV10-1,CASSPPGQGYEQFF,TGCGCCAGCAGTCCCCCGGGACAGGGGTATGAGCAGTTCTTC
TRBJ1-5,TRBD1,-,TRBV7-2,CASSSAAGGAQPQHF,TGTGCCAGCAGCTCCGCAGCAGGGGGCGCCCAGCCCCAGCATTTT
TRBJ2-7,TRBD1,few,TRBV5-6,CASIDRGLSYEQYF,TGTGCCAGCATCGACAGGGGGCTCTCCTACGAGCAGTACTTC
TRBJ1-6,-,-,TRBV30,CAWSSLRQPNSPLHF,TGTGCCTGGAGTTCCCTCCGACAGCCTAATTCACCCCTCCACTTT
TRBJ2-7,TRBD2,-,TRBV2,CASTPSGGAYEQYF,TGTGCCAGCACCCCTAGCGGGGGGGCCTACGAGCAGTACTTC
TRBJ1-2,-,-,TRBV11-1,CASSQDSSDYGYTF,TGTGCCAGCAGCCAAGACAGCTCTGACTATGGCTACACCTTC
TRBJ1-6,-,-,TRBV7-9,CASSLAPGRSPLHF,TGTGCCAGCAGCTTAGCGCCAGGGCGCTCACCCCTCCACTTT
TRBJ1-1,-,-,TRBV2,CASTPGSEAFF,TGTGCCAGCACCCCAGGGTCTGAAGCTTTCTTT
TRBJ2-3,-,-,TRBV12-3/TRBV12-4,CASRLTDTQYF,TGTGCCAGCAGACTGACAGATACGCAGTATTTT
TRBJ1-4,-,once,TRBV28,CASSSGRSLNEKLFF,TGTGCCAGCAGTTCAGGGCGGTCACTTAATGAAAAACTGTTTTTT
TRBJ1-1,-,few,TRBV3-1/TRBV3-2,CASSQSGNTEAFF,TGTGCCAGCAGCCAATCAGGGAACACTGAAGCTTTCTTT
TRBJ2-1,-,-,TRBV14,CASSQRGLREQFF,TGTGCCAGCAGCCAAAGAGGTCTTAGGGAGCAGTTCTTC
TRBJ1-2,-,-,TRBV28,CASRSGGGWTNYGYTF,TGTGCCAGCAGGAGCGGAGGAGGGTGGACTAACTATGGCTACACCTTC
TRBJ1-2,TRBD1,-,TRBV19,CASSIGDRNGYTF,TGTGCCAGTAGTATTGGGGACAGGAATGGCTACACCTTC
TRBJ1-6,-,-,TRBV30,CAWSRRTLESPLHF,TGTGCCTGGAGTAGAAGGACTCTGGAGTCACCCCTCCACTTT
TRBJ1-5,-,-,TRBV30,CAWSVKRGGPQHF,TGTGCCTGGAGTGTAAAAAGAGGGGGGCCCCAGCATTTT
TRBJ2-7,-,-,TRBV24-1,CATSDFQGEQYF,TGTGCCACCAGTGATTTTCAGGGTGAGCAGTACTTC
TRBJ2-5,TRBD2,-,TRBV11-2,CASTWGGSETQYF,TGTGCCAGCACTTGGGGGGGATCGGAGACCCAGTACTTC
TRBJ2-2,-,-,TRBV28,CASSPLTGELFF,TGTGCCAGCAGCCCGTTAACCGGGGAGCTGTTTTTT
TRBJ2-1,-,-,TRBV12-3/TRBV12-4,CASSFRQGGEQFF,TGTGCCAGCAGTTTTAGGCAGGGTGGTGAGCAGTTCTTC
TRBJ1-1,-,-,TRBV11-2,CASTLGGLGGTEAFF,TGTGCCAGCACCTTGGGGGGACTGGGGGGAACTGAAGCTTTCTTT
TRBJ2-1,TRBD1,-,TRBV11-3,CASSARQGANDEQFF,TGTGCCAGCAGCGCTCGACAGGGGGCGAACGATGAGCAGTTCTTC
TRBJ2-7,-,-,TRBV27,CASSWGGGSYEQYF,TGTGCCAGCAGTTGGGGGGGCGGCTCCTACGAGCAGTACTTC
TRBJ1-6,TRBD1,-,TRBV3-1/TRBV3-2,CASRRDSDSPLHF,TGTGCCAGCAGGCGGGACAGTGATTCACCCCTCCACTTT
TRBJ2-3,-,-,TRBV19,CASSPTTGHTDTQYF,TGTGCCAGTAGCCCTACCACAGGGCACACAGATACGCAGTATTTT
TRBJ1-2,-,-,TRBV30,CAWSVRGYGYTF,TGTGCCTGGAGCGTAAGAGGCTATGGCTACACCTTC
TRBJ2-1,TRBD1,-,TRBV5-1,CASSFTGTGLNEQFF,TGCGCCAGCAGCTTTACCGGGACAGGACTAAATGAGCAGTTCTTC
TRBJ1-3,-,-,TRBV30,CACRTTGNTIYF,TGTGCCTGTCGGACAACAGGAAACACCATATATTTT
TRBJ2-5,-,-,TRBV28,CASSSPRGLLQETQYF,TGTGCCAGCAGTTCACCCAGGGGACTACTCCAAGAGACCCAGTACTTC
TRBJ2-1,TRBD2,-,TRBV6-2/TRBV6-3,CASSDGLAGAHNEQFF,TGTGCCAGCAGTGACGGACTAGCGGGGGCCCACAATGAGCAGTTCTTC
TRBJ2-7,-,-,TRBV5-1,CASSANYEQYF,TGCGCCAGCAGCGCGAACTACGAGCAGTACTTC
TRBJ2-2,-,-,TRBV7-3,CASSPRGNTGELFF,TGTGCCAGCAGCCCTCGAGGGAACACCGGGGAGCTGTTTTTT
TRBJ1-2,TRBD1,-,TRBV29-1,CSVEVGGQGSPGGGYTF,TGCAGCGTTGAGGTAGGGGGACAGGGGAGCCCTGGAGGTGGCTACACCTTC
TRBJ1-2,-,many,TRBV27,CASRSGAGTRGYTF,TGTGCCAGCAGGAGTGGGGCAGGGACTCGGGGCTACACCTTC
TRBJ1-1,TRBD1,-,TRBV28,CASSLQGRTEAFF,TGTGCCAGCAGTCTACAGGGGCGCACTGAAGCTTTCTTT
TRBJ2-2,TRBD2,-,TRBV7-8,CASSFRLAGGTGELFF,TGTGCCAGCAGCTTCCGACTAGCGGGAGGCACCGGGGAGCTGTTTTTT
TRBJ2-7,TRBD2,-,TRBV27,CASSLSSGGFAYEQYF,TGTGCCAGCAGTTTATCGAGCGGGGGGTTTGCCTACGAGCAGTACTTC